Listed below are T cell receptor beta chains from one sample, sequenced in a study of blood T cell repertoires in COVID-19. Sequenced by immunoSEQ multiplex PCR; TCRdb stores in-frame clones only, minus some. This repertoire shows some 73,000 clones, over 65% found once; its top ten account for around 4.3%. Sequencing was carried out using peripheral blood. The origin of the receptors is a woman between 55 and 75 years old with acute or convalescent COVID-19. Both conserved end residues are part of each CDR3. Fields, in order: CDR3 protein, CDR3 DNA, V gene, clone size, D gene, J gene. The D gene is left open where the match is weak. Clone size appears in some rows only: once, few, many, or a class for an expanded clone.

CASSLGRDSRASGYTF,TGTGCCAGCAGCTTAGGGAGGGACAGCCGGGCAAGTGGCTACACCTTC,TRBV7-8,NA,TRBD1,TRBJ1-2
CASRKPTSVSYEQYF,TGTGCCAGCAGGAAGCCCACTAGCGTCTCCTACGAGCAGTACTTC,TRBV2,NA,TRBD2,TRBJ2-7
CASSPLPIGTSGSYEQYF,TGCGCCAGCAGCCCCCTACCTATCGGGACTAGCGGCTCCTACGAGCAGTACTTC,TRBV4-1,once,TRBD2,TRBJ2-7
CASSWTGASNQPQHF,TGTGCCAGCAGCTGGACAGGGGCCAGCAATCAGCCCCAGCATTTT,TRBV5-5,few,TRBD1,TRBJ1-5
CASSVGRGRDEKLFF,TGTGCCAGCAGCGTAGGTAGGGGTAGGGATGAAAAACTGTTTTTT,TRBV9,NA,NA,TRBJ1-4
CASSASDRGCTEAFF,TGTGCCAGCAGTGCCTCTGACAGGGGTTGCACTGAAGCTTTCTTT,TRBV25-1,NA,TRBD1,TRBJ1-1
CASSDRSNEKLFF,TGTGCCAGTTCGGACAGATCTAATGAAAAACTGTTTTTT,TRBV6-6,NA,NA,TRBJ1-4
CASSPTSSYNEQFF,TGTGCCAGCAGCCCGACAAGCTCCTACAATGAGCAGTTCTTC,TRBV7-3,NA,NA,TRBJ2-1
CASSQGQGSSPLHF,TGTGCCAGCAGCCAAGGACAGGGGAGTTCACCCCTCCACTTT,TRBV7-3,NA,TRBD1,TRBJ1-6
CASSQERASGYTF,TGCGCCAGCAGCCAAGAGAGGGCCAGTGGCTACACCTTC,TRBV4-1,NA,NA,TRBJ1-2
CASSQEKGTSGPNTGELFF,TGTGCCAGCAGCCAAGAAAAAGGGACTAGCGGGCCGAACACCGGGGAGCTGTTTTTT,TRBV4-2,NA,TRBD2,TRBJ2-2
CASSRDGTGVSEQYF,TGTGCCAGCAGCAGAGATGGGACAGGGGTTTCCGAGCAGTACTTC,TRBV5-5,NA,TRBD1,TRBJ2-7
CAWKIAGGGPDTQYF,TGTGCCTGGAAAATAGCGGGAGGGGGCCCAGATACGCAGTATTTT,TRBV30,NA,TRBD2,TRBJ2-3
CASNSGSESYNEQFF,TGTGCCAGTAACAGCGGGAGTGAGTCCTACAATGAGCAGTTCTTC,TRBV19,NA,TRBD2,TRBJ2-1
CATSRKTGPAYNEQFF,TGTGCCACCAGCAGGAAGACAGGTCCGGCCTACAATGAGCAGTTCTTC,TRBV15,NA,NA,TRBJ2-1
CATSDRYSLLADNEKLFF,TGTGCCACCAGTGATCGGTATTCCCTTTTAGCAGATAATGAAAAACTGTTTTTT,TRBV24-1,NA,NA,TRBJ1-4
CASSLVPGPRGELFF,TGTGCCAGCAGCTTAGTCCCAGGGCCCAGGGGGGAGCTGTTTTTT,TRBV11-3,NA,NA,TRBJ2-2
CASSLGLAGGRETQYF,TGTGCCAGCAGCCTGGGACTAGCGGGGGGCCGGGAGACCCAGTACTTC,TRBV7-3,NA,TRBD2,TRBJ2-5
CATSPERGNTEAFF,TGTGCCACCAGCCCAGAGAGAGGGAACACTGAAGCTTTCTTT,TRBV15,NA,NA,TRBJ1-1
CASSQGGQNNEQFF,TGTGCCAGCAGCCAAGGGGGACAGAACAATGAGCAGTTCTTC,TRBV3-1/TRBV3-2,NA,TRBD1,TRBJ2-1
CASSPGTSNEQFF,TGTGCCAGCAGCCCAGGGACTAGCAATGAGCAGTTCTTC,TRBV7-3,once,TRBD2,TRBJ2-1
CASSTISSEQFF,TGTGCCAGCAGCACTATTAGCAGTGAGCAGTTCTTC,TRBV11-3,NA,NA,TRBJ2-1
CASSYQIRQPGGYTF,TGTGCCAGCAGCTACCAAATCCGGCAACCGGGGGGCTACACCTTC,TRBV7-8,NA,NA,TRBJ1-2
CACRGGNTEAFF,TGTGCCTGCAGGGGGGGGAACACTGAAGCTTTCTTT,TRBV6-6,NA,TRBD1,TRBJ1-1
CARSPDSEVYQPGTRFSDQPQHF,TGTGCCAGAAGCCCCGATTCGGAGGTATACCAACCAGGAACTCGATTTTCGGATCAGCCCCAGCATTTT,TRBV5-3,NA,NA,TRBJ1-5
CASSRVATEAFF,TGTGCCAGCAGCCGCGTCGCCACTGAAGCTTTCTTT,TRBV28,NA,NA,TRBJ1-1
CASSLVFGTGRTDTQYF,TGTGCCAGCAGCTTAGTGTTCGGGACAGGGCGGACAGATACGCAGTATTTT,TRBV13,NA,TRBD1,TRBJ2-3
CSVHGRGQETQYF,TGCAGCGTTCATGGAAGGGGCCAAGAGACCCAGTACTTC,TRBV29-1,NA,NA,TRBJ2-5
CASSEGRVLGNSPLHF,TGTGCCAGCAGTGAAGGGAGGGTCTTGGGGAATTCACCCCTCCACTTT,TRBV6-1,NA,NA,TRBJ1-6
CASSQRGLYNEQFF,TGTGCCAGCAGCCAGAGGGGACTCTACAATGAGCAGTTCTTC,TRBV4-2,NA,NA,TRBJ2-1
CASSAQGSFYGYTF,TGTGCCAGCAGCGCTCAGGGGTCTTTCTATGGCTACACCTTC,TRBV7-3,NA,NA,TRBJ1-2
CASSGTSGGVYNEQFF,TGTGCCAGCAGCGGGACTAGCGGGGGGGTTTACAATGAGCAGTTCTTC,TRBV7-2,NA,TRBD2,TRBJ2-1
CASSMIETGSDGYTF,TGTGCCAGTAGTATGATAGAGACAGGGTCGGATGGCTACACCTTC,TRBV19,NA,TRBD1,TRBJ1-2
CAISRTAQETQYF,TGTGCCATCAGTAGGACAGCTCAAGAGACCCAGTACTTC,TRBV10-3,few,NA,TRBJ2-5
CASSGQRQAGANVLTF,TGTGCCAGCAGTGGGCAACGACAGGCTGGGGCCAACGTCCTGACTTTC,TRBV6-1,NA,NA,TRBJ2-6
CASSPGVGWTTTNTEAFF,TGTGCCAGCTCACCAGGGGTCGGTTGGACAACCACCAACACTGAAGCTTTCTTT,TRBV18,NA,NA,TRBJ1-1
CASSLGGGGLSGTEAFF,TGTGCCAGCAGCTTAGGGGGGGGCGGGTTAAGCGGGACTGAAGCTTTCTTT,TRBV7-2,NA,NA,TRBJ1-1
CASSSQDRVTEAFF,TGTGCCAGCAGCTCCCAGGACAGGGTAACTGAAGCTTTCTTT,TRBV11-2,NA,TRBD1,TRBJ1-1
CASSLRTGGKSNQPQHF,TGTGCCAGCAGTTTACGGACAGGGGGCAAGAGCAATCAGCCCCAGCATTTT,TRBV27,once,TRBD1,TRBJ1-5
CASRKIAAGLIGNEQFF,TGTGCCAGTAGGAAAATCGCCGCGGGGCTAATTGGAAATGAGCAGTTCTTC,TRBV19,NA,NA,TRBJ2-1
CASSQVLVWGVDEQFF,TGTGCCAGCAGCCAAGTACTAGTTTGGGGGGTGGATGAGCAGTTCTTC,TRBV3-1/TRBV3-2,NA,NA,TRBJ2-1